These T cell receptor beta chains were read from a single sample in a study of blood T cell repertoires in COVID-19. Sequenced by immunoSEQ multiplex PCR; TCRdb stores in-frame clones only, minus some. The sample has about 110,000 clones, approximately 65% seen once. Specimen: peripheral blood. The receptors derive from a woman aged 55 to 70 with acute or convalescent COVID-19. Both conserved end residues are part of each CDR3. Each record gives: CDR3 length, D gene, V gene, J gene, clone size, CDR3 protein, CDR3 DNA. The D gene is left open where the match is weak. Clone size appears in some rows only: once, few, many, or a class for an expanded clone.

len: 14
d_gene: -
v_gene: TRBV6-5
j_gene: TRBJ1-1
abundance: once
CDR3aa: CASSSGTKNTEAFF
CDR3nt: TGTGCCAGCAGTTCCGGGACAAAGAACACTGAAGCTTTCTTT

len: 15
d_gene: -
v_gene: TRBV7-6
j_gene: TRBJ2-3
abundance: -
CDR3aa: CASSLAGASTDTQYF
CDR3nt: TGTGCCAGCAGCTTAGCGGGGGCCTCCACAGATACGCAGTATTTT

len: 14
d_gene: TRBD1
v_gene: TRBV6-5
j_gene: TRBJ2-3
abundance: once
CDR3aa: CASSRDRSTDTQYF
CDR3nt: TGTGCCAGCAGCCGGGACAGAAGCACAGATACGCAGTATTTT

len: 15
d_gene: -
v_gene: TRBV7-9
j_gene: TRBJ2-7
abundance: -
CDR3aa: CASSSTLRGSYEQYF
CDR3nt: TGTGCCAGCAGCTCCACCTTGAGGGGGTCCTACGAGCAGTACTTC

len: 16
d_gene: TRBD1
v_gene: TRBV4-2
j_gene: TRBJ2-2
abundance: -
CDR3aa: CASSQDRGLNTGELFF
CDR3nt: TGTGCCAGCAGCCAGGACAGGGGTCTTAACACCGGGGAGCTGTTTTTT

len: 14
d_gene: -
v_gene: TRBV19
j_gene: TRBJ2-5
abundance: -
CDR3aa: CASSIGRQKETQYF
CDR3nt: TGTGCCAGTAGTATAGGGAGACAGAAAGAGACCCAGTACTTC

len: 17
d_gene: -
v_gene: TRBV23-1
j_gene: TRBJ2-1
abundance: -
CDR3aa: CASSQSTGISSYNEQFF
CDR3nt: TGCGCCAGCAGTCAATCGACGGGGATCAGCTCCTACAATGAGCAGTTCTTC

len: 13
d_gene: TRBD2
v_gene: TRBV24-1
j_gene: TRBJ2-2
abundance: -
CDR3aa: CATGTEREGALFF
CDR3nt: TGTGCCACCGGTACGGAAAGGGAGGGCGCGCTGTTTTTT

len: 14
d_gene: -
v_gene: TRBV3-1/TRBV3-2
j_gene: TRBJ2-7
abundance: -
CDR3aa: CASSQDGGHYEQYF
CDR3nt: TGTGCCAGCAGCCAAGATGGGGGACACTACGAGCAGTACTTC

len: 14
d_gene: -
v_gene: TRBV19
j_gene: TRBJ1-4
abundance: once
CDR3aa: CASSEQGNREKLFF
CDR3nt: TGTGCCAGTAGTGAGCAGGGGAATCGTGAAAAACTGTTTTTT

len: 13
d_gene: -
v_gene: TRBV2
j_gene: TRBJ1-1
abundance: -
CDR3aa: CASSEREGTEAFF
CDR3nt: TGTGCCAGCAGTGAGAGGGAGGGCACTGAAGCTTTCTTT

len: 14
d_gene: -
v_gene: TRBV19
j_gene: TRBJ1-5
abundance: -
CDR3aa: CASSIVGYNQPQHF
CDR3nt: TGTGCCAGTAGTATAGTCGGTTATAATCAGCCCCAGCATTTT

len: 13
d_gene: TRBD1
v_gene: TRBV7-3
j_gene: TRBJ1-2
abundance: -
CDR3aa: CASSFGTGDGYTF
CDR3nt: TGTGCCAGCAGCTTCGGGACAGGCGATGGCTACACCTTC

len: 14
d_gene: -
v_gene: TRBV30
j_gene: TRBJ1-5
abundance: -
CDR3aa: CAWSGGLGNQPQHF
CDR3nt: TGTGCCTGGAGTGGAGGCCTCGGCAATCAGCCCCAGCATTTT

len: 14
d_gene: -
v_gene: TRBV4-3
j_gene: TRBJ1-2
abundance: -
CDR3aa: CASSQDTGLYGYTF
CDR3nt: TGCGCCAGCAGCCAAGATACAGGGCTCTATGGCTACACCTTC

len: 12
d_gene: -
v_gene: TRBV6-2/TRBV6-3
j_gene: TRBJ2-5
abundance: many
CDR3aa: CASSLDRGTQYF
CDR3nt: TGTGCCAGCAGCCTCGACCGGGGGACCCAGTACTTC

len: 13
d_gene: -
v_gene: TRBV28
j_gene: TRBJ1-2
abundance: -
CDR3aa: CASSISPLRGYTF
CDR3nt: TGTGCCAGCAGCATTAGCCCGCTCCGTGGCTACACCTTC

len: 14
d_gene: -
v_gene: TRBV7-9
j_gene: TRBJ2-7
abundance: -
CDR3aa: CASSLATVSYEQYF
CDR3nt: TGTGCCAGCAGCTTAGCGACAGTCTCCTACGAGCAGTACTTC

len: 13
d_gene: -
v_gene: TRBV6-5
j_gene: TRBJ1-2
abundance: -
CDR3aa: CASSPGGPSGYTF
CDR3nt: TGTGCCAGCAGTCCCGGGGGGCCCAGTGGCTACACCTTC

len: 13
d_gene: -
v_gene: TRBV12-3/TRBV12-4
j_gene: TRBJ1-2
abundance: -
CDR3aa: CASTKTAFYGYTF
CDR3nt: TGTGCCAGCACCAAGACAGCTTTCTATGGCTACACCTTC

len: 17
d_gene: -
v_gene: TRBV5-8
j_gene: TRBJ1-1
abundance: -
CDR3aa: CASSYAGTSGMNTEAFF
CDR3nt: TGTGCCAGCAGCTACGCCGGGACATCAGGCATGAACACTGAAGCTTTCTTT

len: 19
d_gene: TRBD2
v_gene: TRBV9
j_gene: TRBJ2-1
abundance: -
CDR3aa: CASSAVGTSGPRSYNEQFF
CDR3nt: TGTGCCAGCAGCGCAGTAGGGACTAGCGGCCCACGGTCTTACAATGAGCAGTTCTTC

len: 15
d_gene: -
v_gene: TRBV19
j_gene: TRBJ1-2
abundance: -
CDR3aa: CASSRTGFGDYGYTF
CDR3nt: TGTGCCAGTAGCAGAACAGGCTTCGGCGACTATGGCTACACCTTC

len: 14
d_gene: -
v_gene: TRBV9
j_gene: TRBJ1-1
abundance: -
CDR3aa: CASSVAETASEAFF
CDR3nt: TGTGCCAGCAGCGTAGCTGAAACAGCCTCTGAAGCTTTCTTT

len: 13
d_gene: -
v_gene: TRBV9
j_gene: TRBJ1-2
abundance: -
CDR3aa: CASSVDKNYGYTF
CDR3nt: TGTGCCAGCAGCGTAGACAAAAACTATGGCTACACCTTC

len: 14
d_gene: TRBD2
v_gene: TRBV6-5
j_gene: TRBJ2-7
abundance: few
CDR3aa: CASSLAGRNYEQYF
CDR3nt: TGTGCCAGCAGTTTAGCGGGGCGAAACTACGAGCAGTACTTC

len: 16
d_gene: -
v_gene: TRBV3-1/TRBV3-2
j_gene: TRBJ2-1
abundance: -
CDR3aa: CASSQVRHSSYNEQFF
CDR3nt: TGTGCCAGCAGCCAAGTGAGACACTCCTCCTACAATGAGCAGTTCTTC

len: 15
d_gene: -
v_gene: TRBV2
j_gene: TRBJ1-6
abundance: -
CDR3aa: CASSERTNSNSPLHF
CDR3nt: TGTGCCAGCAGTGAAAGAACAAACAGCAATTCACCCCTCCACTTT

len: 16
d_gene: TRBD1
v_gene: TRBV10-2
j_gene: TRBJ2-3
abundance: once
CDR3aa: CASSDVAGGRFDTQYF
CDR3nt: TGCGCCAGCAGTGACGTCGCAGGGGGTCGATTTGATACGCAGTATTTT

len: 17
d_gene: -
v_gene: TRBV27
j_gene: TRBJ1-1
abundance: many
CDR3aa: CASSLTRAEFRSTEAFF
CDR3nt: TGTGCCAGCAGTTTAACGCGGGCTGAGTTCCGGAGCACTGAAGCTTTCTTT

len: 14
d_gene: TRBD1
v_gene: TRBV10-3
j_gene: TRBJ1-2
abundance: -
CDR3aa: CAISDKQGTYGYTF
CDR3nt: TGTGCCATCAGTGATAAACAGGGGACCTATGGCTACACCTTC

len: 16
d_gene: TRBD1
v_gene: TRBV6-4
j_gene: TRBJ1-1
abundance: -
CDR3aa: CASSSSYDRGRTEAFF
CDR3nt: TGTGCCAGCAGTTCGTCCTATGACAGGGGGAGGACTGAAGCTTTCTTT

len: 15
d_gene: TRBD1
v_gene: TRBV28
j_gene: TRBJ1-2
abundance: -
CDR3aa: CASSLPQTGNYGYTF
CDR3nt: TGTGCCAGCAGTTTACCCCAGACAGGGAACTATGGCTACACCTTC

len: 14
d_gene: -
v_gene: TRBV19
j_gene: TRBJ1-4
abundance: -
CDR3aa: CASSIFLLAEKLFF
CDR3nt: TGTGCCAGTAGTATATTCCTCCTGGCTGAAAAACTGTTTTTT

len: 15
d_gene: TRBD1
v_gene: TRBV19
j_gene: TRBJ2-7
abundance: -
CDR3aa: CASNGRGQGSYEQYF
CDR3nt: TGTGCCAGCAATGGTCGGGGACAGGGCTCCTACGAGCAGTACTTC

len: 13
d_gene: -
v_gene: TRBV30
j_gene: TRBJ1-1
abundance: -
CDR3aa: CAWGSQVNTEAFF
CDR3nt: TGTGCCTGGGGATCACAGGTGAACACTGAAGCTTTCTTT

len: 14
d_gene: TRBD2
v_gene: TRBV5-1
j_gene: TRBJ2-7
abundance: -
CDR3aa: CASSLGLGRYEQYF
CDR3nt: TGCGCCAGCAGCTTAGGACTAGGCCGCTACGAGCAGTACTTC

len: 17
d_gene: -
v_gene: TRBV19
j_gene: TRBJ1-6
abundance: few
CDR3aa: CASSIELRSSYNSPLHF
CDR3nt: TGTGCCAGTAGTATAGAATTAAGGAGCTCCTATAATTCACCCCTCCACTTT

len: 16
d_gene: TRBD2
v_gene: TRBV10-3
j_gene: TRBJ2-7
abundance: -
CDR3aa: CAIKDPAGGVAYEQYF
CDR3nt: TGTGCCATCAAGGACCCGGCGGGGGGGGTTGCCTACGAGCAGTACTTC

len: 12
d_gene: TRBD1
v_gene: TRBV29-1
j_gene: TRBJ1-2
abundance: -
CDR3aa: CSAGDRGAGYTF
CDR3nt: TGCAGCGCCGGGGACAGGGGCGCTGGCTACACCTTC

len: 11
d_gene: -
v_gene: TRBV6-2/TRBV6-3
j_gene: TRBJ2-7
abundance: few
CDR3aa: CASSQGNEQYF
CDR3nt: TGTGCCAGCAGTCAGGGTAACGAGCAGTACTTC

len: 13
d_gene: TRBD1
v_gene: TRBV12-3/TRBV12-4
j_gene: TRBJ1-5
abundance: once
CDR3aa: CASGQGVLEPQHF
CDR3nt: TGTGCCAGCGGACAGGGCGTTCTGGAGCCCCAGCATTTT

len: 15
d_gene: -
v_gene: TRBV7-8
j_gene: TRBJ2-3
abundance: -
CDR3aa: CASSLGWDKTDTQYF
CDR3nt: TGTGCCAGCAGCTTAGGTTGGGACAAGACAGATACGCAGTATTTT

len: 13
d_gene: -
v_gene: TRBV6-6
j_gene: TRBJ1-1
abundance: -
CDR3aa: CASSLTLNTEAFF
CDR3nt: TGTGCCAGCAGTCTCACTTTGAACACTGAAGCTTTCTTT

len: 16
d_gene: TRBD2
v_gene: TRBV9
j_gene: TRBJ2-2
abundance: once
CDR3aa: CASSVSGGARTGELFF
CDR3nt: TGTGCCAGCAGCGTCAGCGGGGGGGCCCGGACCGGGGAGCTGTTTTTT

len: 13
d_gene: TRBD1
v_gene: TRBV5-8
j_gene: TRBJ2-7
abundance: once
CDR3aa: CASSADRDVEQYF
CDR3nt: TGTGCCAGCAGCGCGGACAGGGATGTCGAGCAGTACTTC

len: 14
d_gene: TRBD1
v_gene: TRBV2
j_gene: TRBJ1-1
abundance: -
CDR3aa: CASTRQGLNTEAFF
CDR3nt: TGTGCCAGCACCAGACAGGGGCTGAACACTGAAGCTTTCTTT

len: 13
d_gene: -
v_gene: TRBV12-3/TRBV12-4
j_gene: TRBJ2-2
abundance: few
CDR3aa: CASSSQGSGELFF
CDR3nt: TGTGCCAGCAGTTCTCAGGGGTCCGGGGAGCTGTTTTTT

len: 14
d_gene: -
v_gene: TRBV19
j_gene: TRBJ2-7
abundance: -
CDR3aa: CASSIQVGSYEQYF
CDR3nt: TGTGCCAGTAGTATACAAGTCGGGTCCTACGAGCAGTACTTC

len: 13
d_gene: TRBD1
v_gene: TRBV29-1
j_gene: TRBJ1-2
abundance: -
CDR3aa: CSVGQGSNYGYTF
CDR3nt: TGCAGCGTGGGACAGGGAAGTAACTATGGCTACACCTTC